The T cell receptor beta chain described here comes from a study of blood T cell repertoires in COVID-19. On the study more broadly: Samples representing acute and convalescent COVID-19 were sourced from the United States, Italy and Spain.

Authors' analysis steps: Amplified reference gene primers provided the basis for estimating nucleated cell counts. Only in-frame clones appear in the TCRdb table, and some are missing; sequencing was by immunoSEQ multiplex PCR. V and J calls and clone size follow that table, whereas D and trimming were derived from the DNA. The sample records a few hundred thousand clones, 70% to 90% being singletons. CDR1 SGHRS and CDR2 YFSETQ come from the germline V gene. The junction had 4 bases not matched to a gene; V was cut back by 4 bases and J by 6 bases. The length of the CDR3 is 14 residues. The source of this sequence is a woman in her 50s with active or convalescent COVID-19. V usage is TRBV5-1 and J usage is TRBJ2-3; 11 bases line up with TRBD2. Material for sequencing was peripheral blood. CDR3 loop: CASSPGLAVDTQYF. CDR3 sequence (DNA): TGCGCCAGCAGCCCGGGACTAGCGGTGGATACGCAGTATTTT.